This passage covers 2 T cell receptor beta chains from one sample sequenced in a study of immune cell composition in non-small cell lung cancer. Produced via immunoSEQ multiplex PCR; TCRdb's table is partial and in-frame only. The sample has 13,000 or so clones; roughly 73% are singletons. Sequences were obtained from lung tumor tissue. The source is a human donor with non-small cell lung cancer.

This sequence joins TRBV15 and TRBJ2-3, with a possible D match to TRBD2 (5 bases). CDR3 length: 17 residues. The V gene lost 5 bases and the J gene lost 0 bases, with 18 bases spanning the gap. The germline gives CDR1 LNHNV, CDR2 YYDKDF (reference sequence). CDR3 DNA sequence: TGTGCCACCAGCTCCAACCCTTCCGGGGTTAGCACAGATACGCAGTATTTT. This encodes CATSSNPSGVSTDTQYF.

V gene TRBV19 combines with J gene TRBJ2-3; 9 positions match TRBD1. The CDR3 loop spans 16 amino acids. Germline CDR1 and CDR2: LNHDA and SQIVND (reference sequence). Trimming cost V 3 bases and J 1 base; bases outside gene matches: 5. The CDR3 coding sequence is TGTGCCAGTAGTATTGGGACAGGGTTGGGCACAGATACGCAGTATTTT. Translating it yields CASSIGTGLGTDTQYF.